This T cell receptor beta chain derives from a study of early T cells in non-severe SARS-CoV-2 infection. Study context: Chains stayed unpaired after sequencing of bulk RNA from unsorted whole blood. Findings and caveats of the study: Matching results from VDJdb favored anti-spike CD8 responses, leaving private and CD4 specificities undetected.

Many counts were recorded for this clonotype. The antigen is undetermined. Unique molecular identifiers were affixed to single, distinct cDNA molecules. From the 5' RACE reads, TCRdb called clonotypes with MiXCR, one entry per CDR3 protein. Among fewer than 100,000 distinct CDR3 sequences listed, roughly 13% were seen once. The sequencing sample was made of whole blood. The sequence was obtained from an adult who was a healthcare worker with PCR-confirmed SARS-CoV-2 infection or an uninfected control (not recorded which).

The CDR3 region has the DNA TGCAGTGCTAGACCAGGGGGGAACACTGAAGCTTTCTTT. It translates to CSARPGGNTEAFF. The chain joins TRBV20-1 to TRBJ1-1; 7 bases are a match to TRBD1. The junction had 1 base not matched to a gene; V was cut back by 2 bases and J by 1 base. Germline V gene data show CDR1 as DFQATT and CDR2 as SNEGSKA (reference sequence). CDR3 size: 13 residues.